Presented here are 30 T cell receptor beta chains from one specimen sequenced in a study of human T cells and chemical hapten exposure. As for time point: patch test 3, about 24 weeks after DPC sensitization. Indicated treatment: therapeutic diphenylcyclopropenone sensitization with weekly scalp DPC. From the RACE reads, TCRdb called clonotypes with MiXCR, one entry per CDR3 protein. The repertoire has tens of thousands of distinct CDR3 sequences, roughly a tenth of them found once; the top ten carry 16%. The input for sequencing was whole blood, taken in connection with sensitization to the hapten diphenylcyclopropenone (DPC). The receptors come from a woman in her thirties or forties with alopecia areata. Some clones in this sample may be carry-over from other donors' samples.

This chain uses TRBV20-1 with TRBJ2-7; 15 positions agree with TRBD2. CDR1 DFQATT and CDR2 SNEGSKA come from the germline V gene (reference sequence). This CDR3 has 15 amino acids. Trimming at V came to 6 bases and at J to 2 bases, leaving 5 bases not matched to a gene. CDR3 protein: CSARGLAGGAYEQYF. The CDR3 nucleotides are TGCAGTGCCCGGGGACTAGCGGGGGGCGCCTACGAGCAGTACTTC.

There are many counts of this clonotype. V and J are TRBV7-6 and TRBJ2-1, with 8 nucleotides matching TRBD1. Germline V gene lookup returns CDR1 SGHVS and CDR2 FNYEAQ. J gave up 3 bases and V 5 bases, and 9 bases lay outside the gene matches. This CDR3 region has 16 residues. CDR3 bases: TGTGCCAGCAGCCTGACCCGGGACAGGAACTACAATGAGCAGTTCTTC. Its translation: CASSLTRDRNYNEQFF.

This clonotype was recorded many times. The gene calls are TRBV7-2 and TRBJ2-7; D not certain. CDR1 is SGHTA, CDR2 FQGNSA, per germline. This CDR3 has 12 amino acids. V gave up 5 bases and J gave up 5 bases, with 10 bases separating them. The CDR3 coding sequence is TGTGCCAGCAGCCCCGGGCTGAACGAGCAGTACTTC. It translates to CASSPGLNEQYF.

This clonotype came up many times. The rearrangement uses TRBV28 and TRBJ1-5; TRBD1 aligns across 8 bases. J was trimmed by 6 bases and V by 5 bases; bases with no gene match: 6. Germline-derived CDR1 and CDR2 are MDHEN and SYDVKM. The CDR3 sequence is 14 residues long. This chain's CDR3 is CASSPGQGGQPQHF. DNA for the CDR3: TGTGCCAGCAGTCCCGGACAGGGCGGTCAGCCCCAGCATTTT.

The chain links TRBV6-4 to TRBJ2-3; D unresolved. V lost 2 bases to trimming and J lost 2 bases, with 11 bases between them. The length of the CDR3 is 15 residues. Germline V gives CDR1 MRHNA, CDR2 SNTAGT. This CDR3 is CASSDDHTPTDTQYF. CDR3 coding DNA: TGTGCCAGCAGTGACGACCATACCCCCACAGATACGCAGTATTTT.

This clonotype was counted ten times or more. The rearrangement uses TRBV4-1 and TRBJ1-1; the D is unclear. Germline V gene data show CDR1 as MGHRA and CDR2 as YSYEKL. The CDR3 sequence is 15 residues long. The ends were cut back, 0 bases at V and 2 bases at J, with 10 bases in the middle. CDR3 nucleotides: TGCGCCAGCAGCCAAGATCCGGCGGGAAACACTGAAGCTTTCTTT. Encoded protein: CASSQDPAGNTEAFF.

This clonotype was counted between two and nine times. The chain has TRBV5-4 and TRBJ2-3; TRBD2 might be the D (6 bases). This CDR3 is 17 amino acids long. CDR1 is SGHNT, CDR2 YYREEE, per germline (reference sequence). V dropped 1 base and J dropped 2 bases, with 17 bases sitting between them. CDR3 nucleotides: TGTGCCAGCAGCTTGAAGGCGGGGCCCGGTCACACAGATACGCAGTATTTT. Its translation is CASSLKAGPGHTDTQYF.

The V call is TRBV6-2 or TRBV6-3, the J call TRBJ2-7, with 12 positions matching TRBD1. The V and J ends lost 6 bases and 4 bases, in that order; junction bases with no gene match: 7. This CDR3 has 15 residues. From germline, CDR1 is MNHEY and CDR2 SVGEGT. CDR3 in amino acids: CASSSSGQGAYEQYF. CDR3 coding DNA: TGTGCCAGCAGCTCCTCGGGACAGGGGGCTTACGAGCAGTACTTC.

This clonotype was counted ten times or more. The genes are TRBV5-1 and TRBJ2-5; D unresolved. This CDR3 is 13 amino acids long. CDR1 and CDR2 (germline): SGHRS, YFSETQ. V shed 0 bases and J shed 4 bases, with 7 bases lying between them. The CDR3: CASSLAARETQYF. The CDR3 nucleotides are TGCGCCAGCAGCTTGGCAGCGAGAGAGACCCAGTACTTC.

This clonotype was observed a few times. This chain joins TRBV7-6 and TRBJ1-6; the D gene is possibly TRBD1 (5 bases). V lost 8 bases and J 14 bases, leaving 22 bases between the germline ends. Germline-derived CDR1 and CDR2 are SGHVS and FNYEAQ. The CDR3 runs to 14 residues. The CDR3 DNA reads as TGTGCCAGCCAGCCTTCCGGTACTGGGGGGACCCTCCACTTT. This translates into CASQPSGTGGTLHF.

This clonotype showed up just a few times. The gene calls are TRBV29-1 and TRBJ2-7; perhaps TRBD2 as D (7 bases). The CDR3 sequence is 15 residues long. Trimming removed 1 base from V and 0 bases from J, with 13 bases in between. CDR1 is SQVTM and CDR2 is ANQGSEA in the germline V gene. The DNA for the CDR3 is TGCAGCGTTGAAGTACGGGGGGCCTTCTCCTACGAGCAGTACTTC. Its protein product is CSVEVRGAFSYEQYF.

CDR3 nucleotides: TGTGCCAGCAGCTTGGGGGGGGACTCCTACAATGAGCAGTTCTTC. Translated: CASSLGGDSYNEQFF. The rearrangement joins TRBV5-4 to TRBJ2-1, with a possible D match to TRBD2 (6 bases). The CDR3 length is 15 residues. V lost 0 bases and J 0 bases, leaving 7 bases between the germline ends. CDR1 and CDR2 (germline): SGHNT, YYREEE (reference sequence).

This clonotype was seen ten or more times. The chain couples TRBV29-1 to TRBJ1-2, with D perhaps matching TRBD1 (5 bases). Per the germline V gene, CDR1 is SQVTM and CDR2 is ANQGSEA. V shed 7 bases and J shed 2 bases, with 11 bases lying between them. The CDR3 runs to 12 residues. The CDR3 spells CSAERGNYGYTF. The CDR3 DNA reads TGCAGCGCCGAGAGGGGAAACTATGGCTACACCTTC. The whole variable domain, remainder taken from reference TRBV29-1 and TRBJ1-2, is SAVISQKPSRDICQRGTSLTIQCQVDSQVTMMFWYRQQPGQSLTLIATANQGSEATYESGFVIDKFPISRPNLTFSTLTVSNMSPEDSSIYLCSAERGNYGYTFGSGTRLTVV.

The chain has TRBV18 and TRBJ1-6, with D perhaps matching TRBD1 (5 bases). CDR1 KGHSH and CDR2 LQKENI come from the germline V gene. Trimming stripped 6 bases from V and 6 bases from J, with 12 bases between. This CDR3 region has 14 residues. The chain's CDR3 is CASSDGTSNSPLHF. CDR3 bases: TGTGCCAGCTCGGACGGGACGTCTAATTCACCCCTCCACTTT.

This clonotype was observed at least ten times. V gene TRBV18 combines with J gene TRBJ1-1; TRBD1 aligns across 8 bases. Germline CDR1 KGHSH, CDR2 LQKENI. V gave up 6 bases and J gave up 9 bases; unmatched junction bases: 6. The CDR3 totals 12 residues. The chain's CDR3 is CASSPGQGKAFF. CDR3 DNA: TGTGCCAGCTCCCCCGGACAGGGTAAAGCTTTCTTT.

This clonotype has a count of ten or more. J is TRBJ2-7 and V is TRBV7-6, with D maybe TRBD2 (6 bases). The germline V gene has CDR1 SGHVS and CDR2 FNYEAQ. Trimming left V 5 bases short and J 6 bases short, with 14 bases between. This CDR3 region has 13 residues. CDR3 in amino acids: CASSGRRGREQYF. In nucleotides, the CDR3 is TGTGCCAGCAGCGGTAGGAGGGGTCGCGAGCAGTACTTC.

This clonotype was observed many times. The J gene is TRBJ1-1, the V gene TRBV7-6, with 7 bases aligning to TRBD1. The CDR3 extends over 14 amino acids. The J segment lost 8 bases and the V segment lost 2 bases, leaving 8 bases of the junction unmatched. Germline loops: CDR1 SGHVS, CDR2 FNYEAQ. The CDR3 loop is CASSLRRGAGEAFF. CDR3 nucleotide sequence: TGTGCCAGCAGCTTACGCAGGGGGGCCGGGGAAGCTTTCTTT.

The sample holds a few counts of this clonotype. The chain combines TRBV5-8 with TRBJ1-2; tentatively, D is TRBD1 (5 bases). The CDR3 extends over 15 amino acids. Germline CDR1 is SGHTS and CDR2 is YDEGEE. Trimming removed 5 bases at V and 6 bases at J, with 20 bases between. The CDR3 region is CASRGSRERGDGYTF. The CDR3 region has the DNA TGTGCCAGCAGAGGGAGCAGGGAGAGAGGGGATGGCTACACCTTC.

This clonotype showed up just a few times. The chain carries TRBV28 and TRBJ2-7; no firm D call. Germline lookup yields CDR1 MDHEN and CDR2 SYDVKM. V lost 7 bases and J lost 0, with 7 bases in between. This CDR3 spans 12 amino acids. CDR3 region: CASTWSSYEQYF. CDR3 nucleotide sequence: TGTGCCAGCACTTGGAGCTCCTACGAGCAGTACTTC.

The chain carries TRBV7-9 and TRBJ1-2; possibly TRBD1 for D (6 bases). Trimming shortened V by 4 bases and J by 0 bases, and 9 bases separated the two germline ends. Germline V gene lookup returns CDR1 SEHNR and CDR2 FQNEAQ (reference sequence). The CDR3 has 14 residues. The chain's CDR3 is CASSSTGTNYGYTF. For the CDR3, the DNA is TGTGCCAGCAGCTCGACAGGAACTAACTATGGCTACACCTTC.

This clonotype was detected only a few times. The V and J genes are TRBV7-6 and TRBJ2-7; TRBD2 aligns across 10 bases. In germline, CDR1 is SGHVS, CDR2 FNYEAQ. J lost 4 bases, V lost 4 bases, and 7 bases had no gene match. This CDR3 contains 15 residues. The CDR3 region has the DNA TGTGCCAGCAGCTCGGGTAGCGGGGGGACTTACGAGCAGTACTTC. As protein: CASSSGSGGTYEQYF.

This clonotype was observed at least ten times. V and J are TRBV2 and TRBJ2-2, with D hard to call. The CDR3 spans 14 residues. Germline-derived CDR1 and CDR2 are SNHLY and FYNNEI. V shed 6 bases and J shed 1 base, with 9 bases lying between them. The CDR3 region is CASRPDKNTGELFF. CDR3 coding DNA: TGTGCCAGCAGGCCAGACAAGAACACCGGGGAGCTGTTTTTT.

Only a few counts were recorded for this clonotype. This chain uses TRBV7-6 with TRBJ1-6; 8 nucleotides match TRBD1. The ends lost 5 bases at V and 10 bases at J; junction bases unmatched: 10. The CDR3 has 15 residues. Germline lookup yields CDR1 SGHVS and CDR2 FNYEAQ. DNA for the CDR3: TGTGCCAGCAGCCGTGGACAGGGCTTAGGATCACCCCTCCACTTT. It yields the protein CASSRGQGLGSPLHF.

The rearrangement links TRBV30 to TRBJ2-3; 7 nucleotides agree with TRBD2. The CDR3 runs 13 residues. CDR1 is GTSNPN and CDR2 is SVGIG in the germline V gene (reference sequence). The J segment lost 4 bases and the V segment lost 5 bases, leaving 6 bases of the junction unmatched. The CDR3 DNA reads as TGTGCCTGGGAGGTGGCGGGGGCAGATACGCAGTATTTT. This sequence encodes CAWEVAGADTQYF.

This clonotype was seen repeatedly, ten times or more. This chain links TRBV28 with TRBJ2-7; D ambiguous. The CDR3 runs 15 residues. The germline V gene encodes CDR1 MDHEN and CDR2 SYDVKM. The V and J ends lost 4 bases and 3 bases respectively, with 16 bases between them. The CDR3 DNA sequence: TGTGCCAGCAGTTCATCTGTTGGAATCTTCTACGAGCAGTACTTC. Its protein product is CASSSSVGIFYEQYF.

The chain couples TRBV5-1 to TRBJ1-1; D perhaps matches TRBD1 (5 bases). Germline V gene data show CDR1 as SGHRS and CDR2 as YFSETQ. The CDR3 covers 13 residues. With 0 bases removed from V and 7 bases from J, the gap between germline ends came to 10 bases. CDR3 sequence: CASSLEGDFEAFF. CDR3 nucleotide sequence: TGCGCCAGCAGCTTGGAAGGGGACTTTGAAGCTTTCTTT. Looking up the rest from reference TRBV5-1 and TRBJ1-1 gives the full variable domain: KAGVTQTPRYLIKTRGQQVTLSCSPISGHRSVSWYQQTPGQGLQFLFEYFSETQRNKGNFPGRFSGRQFSNSRSEMNVSTLELGDSALYLCASSLEGDFEAFFGQGTRLTVV.

The table lists this clonotype with many counts. The chain combines TRBV30 with TRBJ1-2; D is unclear. Per the germline V gene, CDR1 is GTSNPN and CDR2 is SVGIG (reference sequence). The CDR3 consists of 12 residues. The V and J ends lost 0 bases and 4 bases respectively, with 6 bases between them. CDR3 residues: CAWSVSGYGYTF. The CDR3 DNA follows: TGTGCCTGGAGTGTATCCGGCTATGGCTACACCTTC.

The V call is TRBV20-1, the J call TRBJ1-4; D remains ambiguous. This CDR3 spans 12 amino acids. V lost 4 bases and J lost 7, with 10 bases in between. Per the germline V gene, CDR1 is DFQATT and CDR2 is SNEGSKA (reference sequence). The chain's CDR3 is CSATYRFEKLFF. The DNA for the CDR3 is TGCAGTGCTACCTATCGGTTTGAAAAACTGTTTTTT.

This clonotype has more than one count but fewer than ten. This sequence joins TRBV5-5 and TRBJ1-3, with D unresolved. Trimming shortened V by 6 bases and J by 2 bases, and 15 bases separated the two germline ends. The CDR3 spans 15 residues. Germline V lookup: CDR1 SGHKS, CDR2 YYEKEE (reference sequence). The CDR3 nucleotides read TGTGCCAGCATCCTTTCCCTGAGTCCTGGAAACACCATATATTTT. Translated, it gives CASILSLSPGNTIYF.

This chain uses TRBV3-1 with TRBJ1-2; D possibly corresponds to TRBD1 (5 bases). V was trimmed by 2 bases and J by 4 bases, leaving 8 bases between them. This CDR3 is built from 13 residues. The germline gives CDR1 LGHDT, CDR2 YNNKEL (reference sequence). The CDR3 protein is CASSQRGVYGYTF. The DNA of the CDR3 is TGTGCCAGCAGCCAAAGGGGTGTCTATGGCTACACCTTC.